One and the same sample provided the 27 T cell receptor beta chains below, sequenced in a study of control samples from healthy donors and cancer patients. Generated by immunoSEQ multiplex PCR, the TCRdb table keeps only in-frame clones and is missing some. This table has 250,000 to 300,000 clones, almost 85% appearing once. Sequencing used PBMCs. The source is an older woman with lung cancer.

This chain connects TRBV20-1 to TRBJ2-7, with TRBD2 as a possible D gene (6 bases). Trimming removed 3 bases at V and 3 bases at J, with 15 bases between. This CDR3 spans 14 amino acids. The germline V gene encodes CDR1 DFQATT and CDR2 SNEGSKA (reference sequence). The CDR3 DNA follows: TGCAGTGCTAGTTCGCCGGGACTTAACTACGAGCAGTACTTC. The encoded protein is CSASSPGLNYEQYF.

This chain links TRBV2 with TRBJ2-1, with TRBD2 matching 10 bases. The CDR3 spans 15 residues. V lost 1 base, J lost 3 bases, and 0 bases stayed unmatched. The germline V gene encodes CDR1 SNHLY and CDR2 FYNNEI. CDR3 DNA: TGTGCCAGCAGTGAAGGACTAGCGGGCTACAATGAGCAGTTCTTC. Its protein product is CASSEGLAGYNEQFF.

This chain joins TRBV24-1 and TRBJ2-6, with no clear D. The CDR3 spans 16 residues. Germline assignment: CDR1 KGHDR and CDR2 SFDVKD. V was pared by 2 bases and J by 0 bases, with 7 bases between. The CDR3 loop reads CATSDWTGSGANVLTF. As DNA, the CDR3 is TGTGCCACCAGTGATTGGACGGGCTCTGGGGCCAACGTCCTGACTTTC.

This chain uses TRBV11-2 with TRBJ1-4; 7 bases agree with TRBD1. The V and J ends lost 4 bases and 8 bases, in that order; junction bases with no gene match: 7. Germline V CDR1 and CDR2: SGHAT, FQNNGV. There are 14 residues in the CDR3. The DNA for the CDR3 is TGTGCCAGCAGCTCACAGGGGATTGGAGAAAAACTGTTTTTT. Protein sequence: CASSSQGIGEKLFF.

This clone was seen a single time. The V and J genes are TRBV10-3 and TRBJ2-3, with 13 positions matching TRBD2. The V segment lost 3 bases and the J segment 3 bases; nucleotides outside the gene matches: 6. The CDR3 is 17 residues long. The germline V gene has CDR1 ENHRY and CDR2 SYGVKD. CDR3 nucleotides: TGTGCCATCAGTGATGGACTAGCGGGAGCGAGTACAGATACGCAGTATTTT. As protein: CAISDGLAGASTDTQYF.

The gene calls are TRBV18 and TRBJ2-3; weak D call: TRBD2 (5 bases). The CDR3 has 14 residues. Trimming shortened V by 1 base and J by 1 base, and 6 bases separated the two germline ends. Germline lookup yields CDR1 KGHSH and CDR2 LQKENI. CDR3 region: CASSPLRGTDTQYF. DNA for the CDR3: TGTGCCAGCTCACCACTGAGGGGCACAGATACGCAGTATTTT.

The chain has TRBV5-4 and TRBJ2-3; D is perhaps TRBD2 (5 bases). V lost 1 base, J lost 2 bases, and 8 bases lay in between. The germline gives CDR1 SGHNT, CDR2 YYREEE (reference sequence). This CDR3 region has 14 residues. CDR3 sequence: CASSLSGVTDTQYF. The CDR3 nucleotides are TGTGCCAGCAGCTTGAGCGGAGTCACAGATACGCAGTATTTT.

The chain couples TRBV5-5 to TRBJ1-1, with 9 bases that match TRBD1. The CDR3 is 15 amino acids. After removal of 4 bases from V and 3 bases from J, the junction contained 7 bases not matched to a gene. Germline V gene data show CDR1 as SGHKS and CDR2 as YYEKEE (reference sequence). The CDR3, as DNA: TGTGCCAGCAGCCTAGGACAGGGGCCCCACACTGAAGCTTTCTTT. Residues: CASSLGQGPHTEAFF.

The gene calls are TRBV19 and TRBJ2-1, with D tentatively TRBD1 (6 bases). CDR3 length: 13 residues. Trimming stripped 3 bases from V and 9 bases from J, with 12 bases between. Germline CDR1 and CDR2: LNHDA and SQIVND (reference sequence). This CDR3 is CASSMQGFGEQFF. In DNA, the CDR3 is TGTGCCAGTAGTATGCAGGGGTTCGGTGAGCAGTTCTTC.

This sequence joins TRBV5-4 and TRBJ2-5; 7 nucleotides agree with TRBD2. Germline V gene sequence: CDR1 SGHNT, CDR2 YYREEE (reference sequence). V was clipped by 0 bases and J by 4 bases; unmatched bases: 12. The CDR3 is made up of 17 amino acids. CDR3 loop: CASSLAGVAGAGETQYF. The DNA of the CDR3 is TGTGCCAGCAGCTTGGCCGGGGTTGCGGGAGCGGGAGAGACCCAGTACTTC.

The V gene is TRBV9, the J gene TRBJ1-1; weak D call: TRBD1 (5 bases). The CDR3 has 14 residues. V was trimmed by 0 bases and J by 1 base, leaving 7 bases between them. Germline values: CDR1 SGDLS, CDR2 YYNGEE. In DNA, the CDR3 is TGTGCCAGCAGCGTAGGCGACAGGAACACTGAAGCTTTCTTT. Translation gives CASSVGDRNTEAFF.

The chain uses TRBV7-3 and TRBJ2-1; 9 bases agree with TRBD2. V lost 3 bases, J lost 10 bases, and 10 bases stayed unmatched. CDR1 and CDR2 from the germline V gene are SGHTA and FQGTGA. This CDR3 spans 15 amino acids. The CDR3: CASSFSAGGSGEQFF. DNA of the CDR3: TGTGCCAGCAGCTTCTCAGCGGGGGGAAGCGGAGAGCAGTTCTTC.

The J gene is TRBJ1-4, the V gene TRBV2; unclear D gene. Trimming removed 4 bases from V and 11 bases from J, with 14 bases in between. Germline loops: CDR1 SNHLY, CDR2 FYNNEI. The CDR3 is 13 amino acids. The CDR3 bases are TGTGCCAGCAGTGCAGGACCGAGAGGTAAACTGTTTTTT. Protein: CASSAGPRGKLFF. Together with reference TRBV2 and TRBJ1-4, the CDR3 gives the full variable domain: EPEVTQTPSHQVTQMGQEVILRCVPISNHLYFYWYRQILGQKVEFLVSFYNNEISEKSEIFDDQFSVERPDGSNFTLKIRSTKLEDSAMYFCASSAGPRGKLFFGSGTQLSVL.

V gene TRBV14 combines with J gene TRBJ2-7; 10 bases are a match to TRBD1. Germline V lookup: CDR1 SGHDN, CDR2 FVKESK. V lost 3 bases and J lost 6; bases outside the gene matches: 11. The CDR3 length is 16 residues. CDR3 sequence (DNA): TGTGCCAGCAGCCACCGAGGGACAGGGGCGCGGGGCGAGCAGTACTTC. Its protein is CASSHRGTGARGEQYF.

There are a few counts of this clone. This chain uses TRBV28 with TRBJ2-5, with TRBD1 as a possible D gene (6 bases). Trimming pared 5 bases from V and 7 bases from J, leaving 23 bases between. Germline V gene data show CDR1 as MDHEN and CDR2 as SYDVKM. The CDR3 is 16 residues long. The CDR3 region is CASSQGSALPPATQYF. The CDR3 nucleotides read TGTGCCAGCAGTCAGGGGTCAGCGTTGCCTCCTGCGACCCAGTACTTC.

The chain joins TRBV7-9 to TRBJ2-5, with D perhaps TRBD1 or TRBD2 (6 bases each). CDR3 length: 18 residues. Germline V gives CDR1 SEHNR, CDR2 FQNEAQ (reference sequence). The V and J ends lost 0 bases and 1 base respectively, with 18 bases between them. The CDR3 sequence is CASSLAPYGGGSQETQYF. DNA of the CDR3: TGTGCCAGCAGCTTAGCGCCCTATGGAGGGGGAAGCCAAGAGACCCAGTACTTC.

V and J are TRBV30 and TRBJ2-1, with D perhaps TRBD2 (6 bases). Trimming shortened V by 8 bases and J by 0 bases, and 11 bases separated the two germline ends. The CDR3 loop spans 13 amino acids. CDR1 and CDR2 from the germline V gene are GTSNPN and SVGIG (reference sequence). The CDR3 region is CASRENSYNEQFF. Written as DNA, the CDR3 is TGTGCCAGCCGGGAGAACTCCTACAATGAGCAGTTCTTC.

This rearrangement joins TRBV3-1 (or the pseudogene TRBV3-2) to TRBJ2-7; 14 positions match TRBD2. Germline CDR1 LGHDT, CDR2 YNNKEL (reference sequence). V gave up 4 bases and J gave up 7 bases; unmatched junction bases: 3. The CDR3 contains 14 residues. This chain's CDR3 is CASSPGLAGVEQYF. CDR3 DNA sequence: TGTGCCAGCAGCCCGGGACTAGCGGGAGTAGAGCAGTACTTC.

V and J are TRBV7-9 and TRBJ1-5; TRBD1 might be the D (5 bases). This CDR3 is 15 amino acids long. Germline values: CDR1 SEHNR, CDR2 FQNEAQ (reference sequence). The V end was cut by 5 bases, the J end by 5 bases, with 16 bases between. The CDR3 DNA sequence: TGTGCCAGCAGCCCGCTGGGGGGAAGGGATCAGCCCCAGCATTTT. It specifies CASSPLGGRDQPQHF. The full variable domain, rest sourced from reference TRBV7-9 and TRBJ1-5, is DTGVSQNPRHKITKRGQNVTFRCDPISEHNRLYWYRQTLGQGPEFLTYFQNEAQLEKSRLLSDRFSAERPKGSFSTLEIQRTEQGDSAMYLCASSPLGGRDQPQHFGDGTRLSIL.

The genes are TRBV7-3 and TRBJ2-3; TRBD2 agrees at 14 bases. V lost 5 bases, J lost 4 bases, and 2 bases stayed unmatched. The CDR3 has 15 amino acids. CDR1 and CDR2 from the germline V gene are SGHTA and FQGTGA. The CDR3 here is CASSQTSGRADTQYF. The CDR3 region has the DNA TGTGCCAGCAGCCAGACTAGCGGGAGGGCAGATACGCAGTATTTT.

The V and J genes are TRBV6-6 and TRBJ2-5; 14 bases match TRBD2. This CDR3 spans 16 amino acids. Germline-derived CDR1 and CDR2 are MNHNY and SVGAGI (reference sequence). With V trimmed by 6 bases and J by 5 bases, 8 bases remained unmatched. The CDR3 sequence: CASRQTSGGAGETQYF. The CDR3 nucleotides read TGTGCCAGCAGGCAGACTAGCGGGGGGGCAGGGGAGACCCAGTACTTC.

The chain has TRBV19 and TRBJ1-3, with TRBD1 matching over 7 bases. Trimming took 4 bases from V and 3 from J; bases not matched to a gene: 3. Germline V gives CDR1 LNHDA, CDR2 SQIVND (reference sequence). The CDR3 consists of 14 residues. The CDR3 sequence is CASSRGTDGNTIYF. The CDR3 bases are TGTGCCAGTAGTAGAGGGACAGATGGAAACACCATATATTTT.

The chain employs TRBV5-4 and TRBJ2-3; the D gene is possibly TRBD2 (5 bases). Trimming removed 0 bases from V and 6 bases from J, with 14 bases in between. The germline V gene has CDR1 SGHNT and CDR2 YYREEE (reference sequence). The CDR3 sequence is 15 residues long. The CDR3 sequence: CASSLVRGFRDTQYF. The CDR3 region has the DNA TGTGCCAGCAGCTTGGTTCGGGGTTTTAGGGATACGCAGTATTTT.

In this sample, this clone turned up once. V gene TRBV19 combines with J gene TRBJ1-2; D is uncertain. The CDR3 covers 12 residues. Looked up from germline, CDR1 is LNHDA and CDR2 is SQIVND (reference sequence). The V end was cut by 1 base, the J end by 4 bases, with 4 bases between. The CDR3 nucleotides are TGTGCCAGTAGTATAGTGCCCTATGGCTACACCTTC. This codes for CASSIVPYGYTF.

Written as DNA, the CDR3 is TGTGCCAGCAGCGTAGGGCTAGCGGTCCCCACGGACATTCAGTACTTC. It specifies CASSVGLAVPTDIQYF. The rearrangement joins TRBV9 to TRBJ2-4; the match to TRBD2 covers 7 bases. Germline V CDR1 and CDR2: SGDLS, YYNGEE. Trimming removed 0 bases from V and 8 bases from J; junction bases left unmatched: 11. There are 16 residues in the CDR3.

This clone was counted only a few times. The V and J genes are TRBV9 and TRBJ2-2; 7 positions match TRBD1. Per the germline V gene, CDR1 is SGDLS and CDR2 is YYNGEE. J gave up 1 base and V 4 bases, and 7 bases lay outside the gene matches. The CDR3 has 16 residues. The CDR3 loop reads CASSSWDSKNTGELFF. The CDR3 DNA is TGTGCCAGCAGCTCGTGGGACAGTAAGAACACCGGGGAGCTGTTTTTT. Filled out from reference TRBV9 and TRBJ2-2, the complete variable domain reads DSGVTQTPKHLITATGQRVTLRCSPRSGDLSVYWYQQSLDQGLQFLIQYYNGEERAKGNILERFSAQQFPDLHSELNLSSLELGDSALYFCASSSWDSKNTGELFFGEGSRLTVL.

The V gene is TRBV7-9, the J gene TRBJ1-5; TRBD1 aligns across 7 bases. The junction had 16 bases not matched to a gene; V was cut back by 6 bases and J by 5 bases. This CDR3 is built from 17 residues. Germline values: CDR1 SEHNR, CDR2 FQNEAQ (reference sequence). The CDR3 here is CASSSEWVTGLHQPQHF. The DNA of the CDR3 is TGTGCCAGCAGTTCCGAATGGGTGACAGGGTTGCATCAGCCCCAGCATTTT.